This T cell receptor beta chain was recorded in a study of metastatic and nonmetastatic thyroid tumors. In the study overall: The study looked at repertoires side by side in blood and in tumor or nodule tissue from malignant and benign thyroid patients. Study-wide points: For both blood and tumor, malignant thyroid tumors reportedly showed significantly higher TCR beta diversity than benign nodules did.

Trimming shortened V by 1 base and J by 10 bases, and 8 bases separated the two germline ends. Germline V gives CDR1 MNHEY, CDR2 SVGEGT. The CDR3 runs 13 residues. In the original analysis: Building a distant-metastasis classifier for papillary thyroid cancer drew on CDR3 differences across clinicopathological groups. TCRdb recomputed clones from the PCR reads via MiXCR. TCRdb's processing, not the study's, gives the V and J calls here. The data show 21,000 or so clones, about 25% seen once. There are a few counts of this clone. Antigen unknown. A much bigger clone sits one base away, suggesting this may be a read error. Thyroid surgery was performed in patients who had received no treatment beforehand.

Sequencing input: tumor tissue. The chain recombines TRBV6-2 or TRBV6-3 with TRBJ1-6; D is uncertain. The origin of this receptor is a female donor with papillary thyroid cancer or a benign thyroid nodule (not recorded which). Some clones in this sample may be carry-over from other donors' samples. CDR3 in amino acids: CASSYFGDSPLHF. The DNA of the CDR3 is TGTGCCAGCAGTTACTTCGGTGACTCACCCCTCCACTTT.